Following are 14 T cell receptor beta chains from one sample sequenced in a study of T cell responses to AZD1222 COVID-19 vaccine. Assay: immunoSEQ multiplex PCR; the TCRdb copy retains only in-frame clones and omits some. Here the sample spans roughly 100,000 clones, about 88% being singletons. Sample: peripheral blood, taken on day 0 of AZD1222 vaccination. These receptors all stem from an adult in good health.

The chain carries TRBV19 and TRBJ1-5; 7 bases map to TRBD1. V lost 9 bases, J lost 5 bases, and 7 bases stayed unmatched. This CDR3 has 13 amino acids. CDR1 and CDR2 (germline): LNHDA, SQIVND (reference sequence). The CDR3 DNA reads as TGTGCCAGCCGGGGACAGACCCATCAGCCCCAGCATTTT. Residues: CASRGQTHQPQHF.

This chain joins TRBV5-1 and TRBJ2-3; the D gene is possibly TRBD1 (6 bases). The CDR3 covers 15 residues. Trimming shortened V by 4 bases and J by 1 base, and 13 bases separated the two germline ends. Germline CDR1 is SGHRS and CDR2 is YFSETQ. The CDR3 spells CASSPTGRGTDTQYF. In nucleotides, the CDR3 is TGCGCCAGCAGCCCTACAGGGCGCGGCACAGATACGCAGTATTTT.

This chain connects TRBV27 to TRBJ2-7, with TRBD1 matching over 7 bases. The CDR3 loop spans 14 amino acids. The junction had 2 bases not matched to a gene; V was cut back by 0 bases and J by 3 bases. Germline lookup yields CDR1 MNHEY and CDR2 SMNVEV (reference sequence). The CDR3 here is CASSLSRDSYEQYF. The CDR3 DNA sequence: TGTGCCAGCAGTTTATCCCGGGACAGCTACGAGCAGTACTTC.

The rearrangement links TRBV7-9 to TRBJ1-2; no clear D gene. The germline V gene has CDR1 SEHNR and CDR2 FQNEAQ (reference sequence). The CDR3 is 13 residues long. Trimming took off 5 bases at V and 1 base at J, with 8 bases between the two ends. CDR3: CASSPRDNYGYTF. The CDR3, as DNA: TGTGCCAGCAGCCCCCGGGATAACTATGGCTACACCTTC.

The rearrangement uses TRBV15 and TRBJ1-5; 9 positions match TRBD1. The V gene's germline CDR1 is LNHNV and CDR2 YYDKDF (reference sequence). V was pared by 6 bases and J by 7 bases, with 7 bases of the junction left unmatched. The CDR3 totals 14 residues. DNA of the CDR3: TGTGCCACCAGGGTGGGACAGGGTGGACAGCCCCAGCATTTT. Amino acids: CATRVGQGGQPQHF.

The V call is TRBV27, the J call TRBJ2-1, with 8 bases identical to TRBD2. CDR1 is MNHEY and CDR2 is SMNVEV in the germline V gene (reference sequence). This CDR3 is built from 14 residues. The V gene end was trimmed by 3 bases and the J gene end by 3 bases; junction bases not matched to a gene: 1. CDR3 DNA sequence: TGTGCCAGCAGTTTCCGGGGGGGCTACAATGAGCAGTTCTTC. Translated: CASSFRGGYNEQFF.

The chain links TRBV12-3 or TRBV12-4 to TRBJ1-2, with D uncertain. Deletions cut 3 bases from V and 4 bases from J, with 9 bases between. This CDR3 has 13 amino acids. The CDR3 nucleotides read TGTGCCAGCAGTTTTGAGGAGGTCTATGGCTACACCTTC. This codes for CASSFEEVYGYTF.

J is TRBJ2-7 and V is TRBV7-3; the D is unclear. The CDR3 extends over 13 amino acids. The V end was cut by 5 bases, the J end by 7 bases, with 15 bases between. Germline lookup yields CDR1 SGHTA and CDR2 FQGTGA. CDR3 sequence (DNA): TGTGCCAGCAGCCTCAACCCGGACGATGAGCAGTACTTC. Its translation is CASSLNPDDEQYF.

The chain uses TRBV30 and TRBJ1-1; unclear D gene. The CDR3 extends over 13 amino acids. Germline CDR1 reads GTSNPN; CDR2 reads SVGIG (reference sequence). Trimming removed 5 bases at V and 0 bases at J, with 10 bases between. The CDR3 sequence: CAWRGTVNTEAFF. The CDR3 nucleotides are TGTGCCTGGCGTGGAACCGTGAACACTGAAGCTTTCTTT.

V and J are TRBV3-1 (or the pseudogene TRBV3-2) and TRBJ2-7, with TRBD2 matching 10 bases. The V gene's germline CDR1 is LGHDT and CDR2 YNNKEL (reference sequence). This CDR3 is built from 14 residues. V gave up 4 bases and J gave up 2 bases; unmatched junction bases: 2. Written as DNA, the CDR3 is TGTGCCAGCAGCCCCAGCGGGGGGGCCTACGAGCAGTACTTC. It codes for CASSPSGGAYEQYF.

The rearrangement uses TRBV6-5 and TRBJ1-2; 12 positions match TRBD1. The V segment lost 2 bases and the J segment 5 bases; nucleotides outside the gene matches: 3. Germline CDR1 reads MNHEY; CDR2 reads SVGAGI. CDR3 length: 15 amino acids. The CDR3 is CASSYRDRGRYGYTF. DNA of the CDR3: TGTGCCAGCAGTTACCGGGACAGGGGGCGTTATGGCTACACCTTC.

The chain employs TRBV20-1 and TRBJ1-5, with TRBD1 matching over 7 bases. Germline CDR1 reads DFQATT; CDR2 reads SNEGSKA (reference sequence). The junction had 7 bases not matched to a gene; V was cut back by 3 bases and J by 5 bases. The CDR3 spans 14 residues. This chain's CDR3 is CSASRGTEDQPQHF. CDR3 bases: TGCAGTGCTAGTAGAGGGACAGAAGATCAGCCCCAGCATTTT.

The rearrangement uses TRBV19 and TRBJ1-2; no clear D. CDR1 is LNHDA, CDR2 SQIVND, per germline (reference sequence). V lost 3 bases to trimming and J lost 6 bases, with 14 bases between them. CDR3 size: 14 residues. CDR3 in DNA: TGTGCCAGTAGTATCGGCACAGTAAAAGATGGCTACACCTTC. It yields the protein CASSIGTVKDGYTF. Complete variable domain (other parts from reference TRBV19 and TRBJ1-2): DGGITQSPKYLFRKEGQNVTLSCEQNLNHDAMYWYRQDPGQGLRLIYYSQIVNDFQKGDIAEGYSVSREKKESFPLTVTSAQKNPTAFYLCASSIGTVKDGYTFGSGTRLTVV.

This chain uses TRBV21-1 with TRBJ1-5. TRBV21-1 is assigned pseudogene status. The CDR3 is made up of 17 amino acids. CDR3 nucleotide sequence: TGTGCCAGCAGCTTCCGGGGAGGAATATTCCCCAATCAGCCCCAGCATTTT. This encodes CASSFRGGIFPNQPQHF.